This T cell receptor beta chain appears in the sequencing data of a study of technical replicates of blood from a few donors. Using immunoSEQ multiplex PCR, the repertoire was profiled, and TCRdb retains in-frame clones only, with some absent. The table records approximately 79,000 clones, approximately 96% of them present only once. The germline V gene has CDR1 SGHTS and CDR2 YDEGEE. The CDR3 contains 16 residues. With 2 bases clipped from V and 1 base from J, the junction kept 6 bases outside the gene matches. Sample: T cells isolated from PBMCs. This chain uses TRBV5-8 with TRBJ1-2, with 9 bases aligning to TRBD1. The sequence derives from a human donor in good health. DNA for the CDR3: TGTGCCAGCAGCTTTCCACAGGGGGCGTATAACTATGGCTACACCTTC. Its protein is CASSFPQGAYNYGYTF.